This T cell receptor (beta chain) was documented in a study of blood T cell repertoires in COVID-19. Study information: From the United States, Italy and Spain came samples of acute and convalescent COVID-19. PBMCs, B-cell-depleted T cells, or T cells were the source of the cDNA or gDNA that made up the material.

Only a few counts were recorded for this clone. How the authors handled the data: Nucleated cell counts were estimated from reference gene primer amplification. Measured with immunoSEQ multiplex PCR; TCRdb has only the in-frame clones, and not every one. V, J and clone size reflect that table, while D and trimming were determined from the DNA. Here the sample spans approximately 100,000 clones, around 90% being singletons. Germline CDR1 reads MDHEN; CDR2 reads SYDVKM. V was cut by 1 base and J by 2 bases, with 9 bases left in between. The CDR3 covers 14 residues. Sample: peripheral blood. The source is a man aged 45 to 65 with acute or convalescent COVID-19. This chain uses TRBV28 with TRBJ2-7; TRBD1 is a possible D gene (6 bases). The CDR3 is CASSLLDRTYEQYF. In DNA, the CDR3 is TGTGCCAGCAGTTTATTGGACAGAACCTACGAGCAGTACTTC.